These 13 T cell receptor beta chains share one sample of origin, sequenced in a study of shared clonotypes between healthy human individuals. Assay used: immunoSEQ multiplex PCR; TCRdb lists only in-frame clones, some missing. The sample gives some 2,000,000 clones, roughly 95% of which show up once; about 1.1% is in the top ten. Positive CCR7 selection of CD45RO-negative cells yielded the naive CD8 cells, and terminally differentiated effector memory CD45RA+ cells were excluded. The sequenced sample consisted of naive CD8+ T cells sorted from blood. The receptor source for this set is a man between 18 and 35 years old in good health.

The rearrangement links TRBV28 to TRBJ2-5, with a possible D match to TRBD1 (7 bases). The CDR3 is 16 amino acids. Trimming left V 5 bases short and J 3 bases short, with 19 bases between. The V gene's germline CDR1 is MDHEN and CDR2 SYDVKM. The CDR3: CASSLLGLDREETQYF. CDR3 sequence (DNA): TGTGCCAGCAGTCTGTTGGGACTTGACAGGGAAGAGACCCAGTACTTC.

This clone was detected only once. This chain connects TRBV4-1 to TRBJ2-5, with 14 bases matching TRBD2. Germline V CDR1 and CDR2: MGHRA, YSYEKL. Trimming removed 3 bases from V and 2 bases from J; junction bases left unmatched: 11. This CDR3 contains 19 residues. CDR3 in DNA: TGCGCCAGCAGCCAGAGCCCCGGACTAGCGGGGGGAACTCAAGAGACCCAGTACTTC. This sequence encodes CASSQSPGLAGGTQETQYF.

The V and J genes are TRBV28 and TRBJ1-4; 7 nucleotides match TRBD1. The CDR3 spans 15 residues. V shed 5 bases and J 4 bases; nucleotides not matched to a gene: 7. Per the germline V gene, CDR1 is MDHEN and CDR2 is SYDVKM. The CDR3 is CASSTRDSLNEKLFF. CDR3 bases: TGTGCCAGCAGTACGAGGGACAGTCTTAATGAAAAACTGTTTTTT.

As to this clone: The junction does not match germline at one end; this may be a read error. The chain uses TRBV4-1 and TRBJ1-4; 9 nucleotides agree with TRBD1. Germline CDR1 reads MGHRA; CDR2 reads YSYEKL. The CDR3 contains 16 residues. The CDR3: CASSQDLGTGPPLPIF. CDR3 nucleotides: TGCGCCAGCAGCCAAGATCTAGGGACAGGGCCCCCTCTTCCGATTTTT.

The chain links TRBV4-1 to TRBJ2-7; perhaps D is TRBD1 or TRBD2 (5 bases each). Trimming stripped 4 bases from V and 3 bases from J, with 19 bases between. Germline V lookup: CDR1 MGHRA, CDR2 YSYEKL. The CDR3 runs 16 residues. CDR3 amino acids: CASSPEGSPLDYEQYF. The CDR3 region has the DNA TGCGCCAGCAGCCCAGAGGGGTCCCCCCTCGACTACGAGCAGTACTTC.

The chain couples TRBV30 to TRBJ2-5; D is possibly TRBD1 (7 bases). The CDR3 extends over 13 amino acids. Per the germline V gene, CDR1 is GTSNPN and CDR2 is SVGIG (reference sequence). Trimming removed 5 bases at V and 3 bases at J, with 13 bases between. The CDR3 is CAWAGGGEETQYF. In DNA, the CDR3 is TGTGCCTGGGCAGGAGGGGGCGAAGAGACCCAGTACTTC.

V and J are TRBV9 and TRBJ1-5; tentative D call: TRBD1 (5 bases). The CDR3 spans 14 residues. Germline V gene lookup returns CDR1 SGDLS and CDR2 YYNGEE. V gave up 3 bases and J gave up 6 bases, with 13 bases separating them. Written as DNA, the CDR3 is TGTGCCAGCAGCGCCGACAGTGTCGGTCAGCCCCAGCATTTT. This translates into CASSADSVGQPQHF.

To note about this clone: The same CDR3 also results from other DNA sequences found in this sample. The V gene is TRBV7-9, the J gene TRBJ2-5, with D hard to call. This CDR3 is 13 amino acids long. Germline values: CDR1 SEHNR, CDR2 FQNEAQ (reference sequence). V lost 1 base and J lost 3, with 6 bases in between. CDR3 region: CASSLEPEETQYF. CDR3 nucleotides: TGTGCCAGCAGCTTAGAGCCGGAAGAGACCCAGTACTTC.

V and J are TRBV5-1 and TRBJ2-7, with a possible D match to TRBD1 (6 bases). Germline V CDR1 and CDR2: SGHRS, YFSETQ. Trimming removed 2 bases at V and 2 bases at J, with 14 bases between. This CDR3 region has 15 residues. The CDR3 bases are TGCGCCAGCAGCTTTGGTGCAGGGGTAGCCTACGAGCAGTACTTC. The encoded protein is CASSFGAGVAYEQYF.

The V and J genes are TRBV12-5 and TRBJ2-7, with D unresolved. Germline V gene data show CDR1 as LGHNT and CDR2 as FRNRAP. The CDR3 is 14 amino acids. Trimming took off 5 bases at V and 0 bases at J, with 11 bases between the two ends. CDR3 loop: CASGLHINSYEQYF. The CDR3 nucleotides read TGTGCTAGTGGTCTACATATTAACTCCTACGAGCAGTACTTC.

The rearrangement uses TRBV7-9 and TRBJ2-3; D is perhaps TRBD1 (6 bases). Germline V gene lookup returns CDR1 SEHNR and CDR2 FQNEAQ (reference sequence). The CDR3 contains 16 residues. V was clipped by 5 bases and J by 2 bases, with 17 bases between them. The CDR3 loop reads CASSPDYRENTDTQYF. CDR3 bases: TGTGCCAGCAGCCCGGATTACAGGGAGAACACAGATACGCAGTATTTT.

This chain uses TRBV7-2 with TRBJ1-3, with TRBD1 as a possible D gene (6 bases). Germline CDR1 is SGHTA and CDR2 is FQGNSA. Trimming cost V 0 bases and J 0 bases, with 21 bases left between them. The CDR3 runs 20 residues. The CDR3 region has the DNA TGTGCCAGCAGCTTAGCCCTGAGGGACATACCTATGAGCTCTGGAAACACCATATATTTT. Amino acids: CASSLALRDIPMSSGNTIYF.

The V gene is TRBV9, the J gene TRBJ2-2, with D perhaps being TRBD1 or TRBD2 (5 bases each). Germline V gene sequence: CDR1 SGDLS, CDR2 YYNGEE. Between the trimmed V and J ends, which lost 4 bases and 1 base, there was a span of 14 bases. CDR3 length equals 16 residues. The DNA of the CDR3 is TGTGCCAGCAGCCCTCGGGACGGATGGAACACCGGGGAGCTGTTTTTT. Protein product: CASSPRDGWNTGELFF.